This is a list of T cell receptor beta chains from one sample in a study of regulatory T cells in long-lasting Graves disease. TCRdb recomputed calls from the multiplex PCR reads with MiXCR, one row per CDR3 protein. Of about 430,000 distinct CDR3 sequences in the sample, around a fifth were seen once. The sample in question was peripheral blood mononuclear cells (PBMCs), obtained when the disease was refractory, from a patient treated with antithyroid drugs. Receptors originate from a female donor with Graves disease. CDR3s include the opening cysteine and the closing phenylalanine or tryptophan. The D gene is left open where the match is weak. Expanded clones get a size class; other rows say once, few or many, or leave the size out.

j_gene: TRBJ1-1; v_gene: TRBV5-1; d_gene: -; abundance: many; CDR3aa: CASSFPGRPEAFF; CDR3nt: TGCGCCAGCAGCTTCCCCGGTCGCCCTGAAGCTTTCTTT
j_gene: TRBJ2-7; v_gene: TRBV30; d_gene: -; abundance: few; CDR3aa: CAWAEPAGVHEQYF; CDR3nt: TGTGCCTGGGCAGAGCCTGCGGGTGTCCACGAGCAGTACTTC
j_gene: TRBJ1-1; v_gene: TRBV6-5; d_gene: -; abundance: many; CDR3aa: CASSYDWIGESTEAFF; CDR3nt: TGTGCCAGCAGTTACGATTGGATCGGTGAGAGCACTGAAGCTTTCTTT
j_gene: TRBJ1-2; v_gene: TRBV11-2; d_gene: TRBD1; abundance: few; CDR3aa: CASSIGATGFYGYTF; CDR3nt: TGTGCCAGCAGCATAGGGGCGACAGGGTTCTATGGCTACACCTTC
j_gene: TRBJ2-7; v_gene: TRBV6-1; d_gene: TRBD1; abundance: many; CDR3aa: CASSESDRPYEQYF; CDR3nt: TGTGCCAGCAGTGAATCGGACAGGCCCTACGAGCAGTACTTC
j_gene: TRBJ1-6; v_gene: TRBV11-1; d_gene: -; abundance: many; CDR3aa: CASSLEHGRGTLHF; CDR3nt: TGTGCCAGCAGCTTAGAACACGGCCGGGGGACCCTCCACTTT
j_gene: TRBJ2-5; v_gene: TRBV7-3; d_gene: TRBD1; abundance: many; CDR3aa: CASSEGQALGETQYF; CDR3nt: TGTGCCAGCAGCGAAGGACAGGCACTGGGGGAGACCCAGTACTTC
j_gene: TRBJ2-7; v_gene: TRBV28; d_gene: TRBD1; abundance: many; CDR3aa: CASSFPRQGAYEQYF; CDR3nt: TGTGCCAGCAGTTTCCCCAGACAGGGGGCGTACGAGCAGTACTTC
j_gene: TRBJ2-2; v_gene: TRBV19; d_gene: -; abundance: -; CDR3aa: CASILKGVVAPYTGELFF; CDR3nt: TGTGCCAGTATATTAAAAGGGGTAGTGGCACCATACACCGGGGAGCTGTTTTTT
j_gene: TRBJ1-1; v_gene: TRBV27; d_gene: -; abundance: many; CDR3aa: CASSLSFMNTEAFF; CDR3nt: TGTGCCAGCAGTTTATCGTTCATGAACACTGAAGCTTTCTTT
j_gene: TRBJ1-2; v_gene: TRBV6-1; d_gene: -; abundance: many; CDR3aa: CASSDDHRGHGGSSYGYTF; CDR3nt: TGTGCCAGCAGTGATGATCATCGGGGGCATGGTGGAAGTAGCTATGGCTACACCTTC
j_gene: TRBJ2-7; v_gene: TRBV28; d_gene: -; abundance: many; CDR3aa: CASSFEGEGQYF; CDR3nt: TGTGCCAGCAGTTTCGAGGGAGAAGGGCAGTACTTC
j_gene: TRBJ2-5; v_gene: TRBV19; d_gene: -; abundance: many; CDR3aa: CASSRGLPHQETQYF; CDR3nt: TGTGCCAGTAGTCGAGGCCTACCTCACCAAGAGACCCAGTACTTC
j_gene: TRBJ1-5; v_gene: TRBV10-3; d_gene: -; abundance: many; CDR3aa: CAISPSLSQPQHF; CDR3nt: TGTGCCATCAGTCCTTCACTTTCCCAGCCCCAGCATTTT
j_gene: TRBJ2-7; v_gene: TRBV2; d_gene: TRBD2; abundance: few; CDR3aa: CASSEAGPGSGSFNEQYF; CDR3nt: TGTGCCAGCAGTGAAGCGGGGCCGGGGAGCGGGAGTTTTAACGAGCAGTACTTC
j_gene: TRBJ2-7; v_gene: TRBV6-1; d_gene: TRBD2; abundance: many; CDR3aa: CASSKSGSSYEQYF; CDR3nt: TGTGCCAGCAGTAAAAGCGGGAGCTCCTACGAGCAGTACTTC
j_gene: TRBJ2-1; v_gene: TRBV6-2/TRBV6-3; d_gene: -; abundance: few; CDR3aa: CASSYSKYVQFF; CDR3nt: TGTGCCAGCAGTTACTCGAAGTATGTGCAGTTCTTC
j_gene: TRBJ2-1; v_gene: TRBV10-1; d_gene: -; abundance: few; CDR3aa: CASSESGTNGEQFF; CDR3nt: TGCGCCAGCAGTGAGTCGGGAACTAACGGTGAGCAGTTCTTC
j_gene: TRBJ2-2; v_gene: TRBV7-9; d_gene: TRBD2; abundance: many; CDR3aa: CASSTGTSSTGELFF; CDR3nt: TGTGCCAGCAGCACCGGGACTAGCAGCACCGGGGAGCTGTTTTTT
j_gene: TRBJ2-3; v_gene: TRBV12-3/TRBV12-4; d_gene: -; abundance: -; CDR3aa: CASSLGPVGTDTQYF; CDR3nt: TGTGCCAGCAGTTTAGGACCGGTTGGCACAGATACGCAGTATTTT
j_gene: TRBJ1-5; v_gene: TRBV27; d_gene: -; abundance: many; CDR3aa: CASSLSELSPQHF; CDR3nt: TGTGCCAGCAGTTTATCGGAACTCAGTCCCCAGCATTTT
j_gene: TRBJ2-4; v_gene: TRBV28; d_gene: TRBD1; abundance: many; CDR3aa: CASSYGQGTPGRNIQYF; CDR3nt: TGTGCCAGCAGTTACGGACAGGGGACCCCCGGGAGGAACATTCAGTACTTC
j_gene: TRBJ2-5; v_gene: TRBV2; d_gene: -; abundance: -; CDR3aa: CASSEDEYQETQYF; CDR3nt: TGTGCCAGCAGTGAGGACGAGTACCAAGAGACCCAGTACTTC
j_gene: TRBJ2-7; v_gene: TRBV7-9; d_gene: -; abundance: -; CDR3aa: CASSLGVVGYEQYF; CDR3nt: TGTGCCAGCAGCTTAGGCGTAGTGGGCTACGAGCAGTACTTC
j_gene: TRBJ2-7; v_gene: TRBV28; d_gene: -; abundance: many; CDR3aa: CASSSSGLGEQYF; CDR3nt: TGTGCCAGCAGTTCCTCTGGGCTTGGGGAGCAGTACTTC
j_gene: TRBJ2-5; v_gene: TRBV27; d_gene: -; abundance: many; CDR3aa: CASSADLLETQYF; CDR3nt: TGTGCCAGCTCCGCCGACCTCTTGGAGACCCAGTACTTC
j_gene: TRBJ1-6; v_gene: TRBV10-3; d_gene: -; abundance: many; CDR3aa: CAISESDRNYNSPLHF; CDR3nt: TGTGCCATCAGTGAGTCCGACAGAAACTATAATTCACCCCTCCACTTT
j_gene: TRBJ2-7; v_gene: TRBV7-9; d_gene: TRBD2; abundance: -; CDR3aa: CASSWVTSGTYEQYF; CDR3nt: TGTGCCAGCAGCTGGGTGACTAGCGGTACCTACGAGCAGTACTTC
j_gene: TRBJ2-7; v_gene: TRBV20-1; d_gene: -; abundance: few; CDR3aa: CSARAADSYEQYF; CDR3nt: TGCAGTGCCCGAGCGGCGGATTCCTACGAGCAGTACTTC
j_gene: TRBJ1-5; v_gene: TRBV4-2; d_gene: -; abundance: few; CDR3aa: CASSQDRPSNQPQHF; CDR3nt: TGTGCCAGCAGCCAAGATCGACCTAGCAATCAGCCCCAGCATTTT
j_gene: TRBJ2-7; v_gene: TRBV20-1; d_gene: TRBD1; abundance: -; CDR3aa: CSARDATTGAYEQYF; CDR3nt: TGCAGTGCTAGAGACGCCACGACAGGGGCTTACGAGCAGTACTTC
j_gene: TRBJ1-2; v_gene: TRBV5-5; d_gene: TRBD1; abundance: many; CDR3aa: CASRPAQGASNYGYTF; CDR3nt: TGTGCCAGCAGACCCGCACAGGGGGCCTCTAACTATGGCTACACCTTC
j_gene: TRBJ2-5; v_gene: TRBV11-2; d_gene: -; abundance: many; CDR3aa: CASSLSTYGETQYF; CDR3nt: TGTGCCAGCAGCTTAAGCACGTATGGGGAGACCCAGTACTTC
j_gene: TRBJ2-5; v_gene: TRBV28; d_gene: TRBD2; abundance: -; CDR3aa: CASGPLAGGETQYF; CDR3nt: TGTGCCAGCGGACCACTAGCGGGTGGTGAGACCCAGTACTTC
j_gene: TRBJ2-5; v_gene: TRBV5-1; d_gene: -; abundance: -; CDR3aa: CASSFGRYDETQYF; CDR3nt: TGCGCCAGCAGCTTCGGCCGGTACGATGAGACCCAGTACTTC
j_gene: TRBJ2-3; v_gene: TRBV28; d_gene: -; abundance: few; CDR3aa: CASSHSGRSTDTQYF; CDR3nt: TGTGCCAGCTCGCACAGCGGACGGAGCACAGATACGCAGTATTTT
j_gene: TRBJ1-5; v_gene: TRBV5-8; d_gene: -; abundance: many; CDR3aa: CASSDYGGNQPQHF; CDR3nt: TGTGCCAGCAGCGACTACGGGGGGAATCAGCCCCAGCATTTT
j_gene: TRBJ2-3; v_gene: TRBV28; d_gene: TRBD2; abundance: few; CDR3aa: CASSFGDYTDTQYF; CDR3nt: TGTGCCAGCAGTTTTGGGGACTACACAGATACGCAGTATTTT
j_gene: TRBJ2-2; v_gene: TRBV19; d_gene: TRBD2; abundance: once; CDR3aa: CATLAGAGELFF; CDR3nt: TGTGCCACGTTAGCGGGAGCCGGGGAGCTGTTTTTT
j_gene: TRBJ1-1; v_gene: TRBV20-1; d_gene: -; abundance: many; CDR3aa: CSARMGASDTEAFF; CDR3nt: TGCAGTGCTAGGATGGGGGCCTCGGATACTGAAGCTTTCTTT
j_gene: TRBJ2-2; v_gene: TRBV5-1; d_gene: -; abundance: few; CDR3aa: CASSLGPLTSGTGELFF; CDR3nt: TGCGCCAGCAGCTTGGGACCCTTAACCTCAGGGACCGGGGAGCTGTTTTTT
j_gene: TRBJ2-1; v_gene: TRBV19; d_gene: TRBD2; abundance: few; CDR3aa: CASLTRESGGHEQFF; CDR3nt: TGTGCCAGCCTAACGCGGGAGTCGGGTGGGCATGAGCAGTTCTTC
j_gene: TRBJ2-3; v_gene: TRBV29-1; d_gene: -; abundance: -; CDR3aa: CSVPPGGSTDTQYF; CDR3nt: TGCAGCGTCCCGCCCGGCGGGAGCACAGATACGCAGTATTTT
j_gene: TRBJ1-5; v_gene: TRBV7-2; d_gene: -; abundance: -; CDR3aa: CASSIRTAYSNQPQHF; CDR3nt: TGTGCCAGCAGCATTCGGACAGCATATAGCAATCAGCCCCAGCATTTT
j_gene: TRBJ2-7; v_gene: TRBV5-1; d_gene: -; abundance: few; CDR3aa: CASRPDVPGTPYEQYF; CDR3nt: TGCGCCAGCAGACCTGATGTTCCCGGGACACCCTACGAGCAGTACTTC
j_gene: TRBJ1-1; v_gene: TRBV3-1; d_gene: -; abundance: -; CDR3aa: CASSQGYGGRNTEAFF; CDR3nt: TGTGCCAGCAGCCAAGGGTATGGGGGGAGGAACACTGAAGCTTTCTTT
j_gene: TRBJ2-2; v_gene: TRBV19; d_gene: TRBD1; abundance: -; CDR3aa: CASSIGTGGARTGELFF; CDR3nt: TGTGCCAGTAGTATAGGGACAGGGGGCGCGCGCACCGGGGAGCTGTTTTTT
j_gene: TRBJ1-5; v_gene: TRBV20-1; d_gene: -; abundance: many; CDR3aa: CSARVPRDSQPQHF; CDR3nt: TGCAGTGCTAGAGTACCCAGGGATTCTCAGCCCCAGCATTTT
j_gene: TRBJ2-7; v_gene: TRBV20-1; d_gene: -; abundance: few; CDR3aa: CSALGGLRGTYEQYF; CDR3nt: TGCAGTGCCCTGGGAGGGCTAAGGGGGACCTACGAGCAGTACTTC
j_gene: TRBJ2-2; v_gene: TRBV20-1; d_gene: TRBD1; abundance: many; CDR3aa: CSATSNRQGARRGELFF; CDR3nt: TGCAGTGCTACGAGCAACCGACAGGGGGCGAGGCGCGGGGAGCTGTTTTTT
j_gene: TRBJ2-2; v_gene: TRBV9; d_gene: -; abundance: -; CDR3aa: CASGYKNTGELFF; CDR3nt: TGTGCCAGCGGGTATAAGAACACCGGGGAGCTGTTTTTT
j_gene: TRBJ2-3; v_gene: TRBV5-1; d_gene: TRBD2; abundance: few; CDR3aa: CASSLGTSGDTDTQYF; CDR3nt: TGCGCCAGCAGCTTGGGGACTAGCGGGGACACAGATACGCAGTATTTT
j_gene: TRBJ2-2; v_gene: TRBV5-1; d_gene: TRBD1; abundance: -; CDR3aa: CASSSTGTGVSTGELFF; CDR3nt: TGCGCCAGCAGCTCGACCGGGACAGGGGTTTCTACCGGGGAGCTGTTTTTT